This TCR beta chain was retrieved from a study of T-cell reconstitution after alpha-beta-depleted transplantation in children. There are a few counts of this clonotype. Unique molecular identifiers tagged the TCRbeta library. TCRdb re-called the PCR reads through MiXCR, storing one row per CDR3 protein. Seen here are approximately 390,000 distinct CDR3 sequences, approximately 10% observed once, and the top ten hold 4.5% to 7%. V was shortened by 2 bases and J by 5 bases, with 14 bases between the two germline ends. Germline CDR1 reads SGHRS; CDR2 reads YFSETQ. This CDR3 is built from 14 residues. The V call is TRBV5-1, the J call TRBJ2-7; weak D call: TRBD1 (6 bases). The TCR comes from a human donor who donated a stem cell graft to a child with acute myeloid leukemia. The sequences come from PBMCs from the stem cell graft donor, collected from the stem cell graft. This CDR3 is CASSFAGDINEQYF. The CDR3 DNA reads TGCGCCAGCAGCTTCGCCGGGGACATCAACGAGCAGTACTTC.